This entry concerns a single T cell receptor (beta chain). The data belong to a study of patients and donors after allogeneic stem cell transplantation. This CDR3 has 13 amino acids. Trimming at V came to 11 bases and at J to 4 bases, leaving 9 bases not matched to a gene. CDR1 and CDR2 from the germline V gene are ENHRY and SYGVKD. TCRdb called the RT-PCR reads again in MiXCR, with one record for every CDR3 protein. The sample holds fewer than 180,000 distinct CDR3 sequences, about 36% seen once. This TCR came from a human donor who was either an allogeneic HSCT recipient or a stem cell or donor lymphocyte infusion donor (not recorded which). It is not recorded whose cells these are; they may come from a transplant donor. The genes are TRBV10-3 and TRBJ1-1; 8 nucleotides agree with TRBD1. Sequenced: blood, either unsorted or a sorted T cell fraction (not recorded which). The CDR3: CAVTGGSSTEAFF. For the CDR3, the DNA is TGTGCCGTAACAGGGGGTTCTAGCACTGAAGCTTTCTTT.